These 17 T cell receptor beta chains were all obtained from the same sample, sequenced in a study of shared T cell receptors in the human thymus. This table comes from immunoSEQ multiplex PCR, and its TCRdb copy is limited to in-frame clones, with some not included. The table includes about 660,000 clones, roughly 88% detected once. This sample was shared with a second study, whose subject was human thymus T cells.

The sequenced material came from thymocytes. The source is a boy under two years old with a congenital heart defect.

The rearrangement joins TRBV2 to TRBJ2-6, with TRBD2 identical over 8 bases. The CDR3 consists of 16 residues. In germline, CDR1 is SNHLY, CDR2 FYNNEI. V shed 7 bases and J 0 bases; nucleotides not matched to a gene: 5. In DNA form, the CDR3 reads TGTGCCAGCACCGGCGGGAGGTCCTCTGGGGCCAACGTCCTGACTTTC. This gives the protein CASTGGRSSGANVLTF.

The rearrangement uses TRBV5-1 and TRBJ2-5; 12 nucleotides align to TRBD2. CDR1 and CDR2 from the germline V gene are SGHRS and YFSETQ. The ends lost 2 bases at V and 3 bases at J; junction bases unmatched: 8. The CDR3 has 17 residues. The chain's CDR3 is CASSFFRRLAGEETQYF. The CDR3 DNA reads TGCGCCAGCAGCTTCTTCCGAAGACTAGCGGGAGAAGAGACCCAGTACTTC.

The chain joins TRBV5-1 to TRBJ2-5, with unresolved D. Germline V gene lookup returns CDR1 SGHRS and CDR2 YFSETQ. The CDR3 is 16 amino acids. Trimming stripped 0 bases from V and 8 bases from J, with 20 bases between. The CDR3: CASSLGSPPPKRTQYF. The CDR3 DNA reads TGCGCCAGCAGCTTGGGGTCCCCCCCTCCCAAGAGAACCCAGTACTTC.

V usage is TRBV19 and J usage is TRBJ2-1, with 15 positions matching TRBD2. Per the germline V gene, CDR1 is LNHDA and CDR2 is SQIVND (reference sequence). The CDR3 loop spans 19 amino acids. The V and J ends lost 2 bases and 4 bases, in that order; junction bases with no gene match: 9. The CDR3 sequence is CASSIRTSGRAIIYNEQFF. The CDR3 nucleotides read TGTGCCAGTAGTATAAGGACTAGCGGGAGGGCCATTATATACAATGAGCAGTTCTTC.

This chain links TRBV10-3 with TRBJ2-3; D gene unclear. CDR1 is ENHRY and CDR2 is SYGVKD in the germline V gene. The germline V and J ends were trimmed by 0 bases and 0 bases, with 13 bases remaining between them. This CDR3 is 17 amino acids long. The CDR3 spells CAISESERRSSTDTQYF. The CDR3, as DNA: TGTGCCATCAGTGAGTCGGAGCGTCGGTCTAGCACAGATACGCAGTATTTT.

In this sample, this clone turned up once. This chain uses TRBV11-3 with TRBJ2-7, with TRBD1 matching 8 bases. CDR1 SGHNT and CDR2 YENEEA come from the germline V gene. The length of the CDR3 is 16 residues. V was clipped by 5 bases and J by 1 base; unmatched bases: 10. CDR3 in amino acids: CASSQGASWLSYEQYF. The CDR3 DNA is TGTGCCAGCAGCCAGGGGGCATCTTGGTTATCCTACGAGCAGTACTTC.

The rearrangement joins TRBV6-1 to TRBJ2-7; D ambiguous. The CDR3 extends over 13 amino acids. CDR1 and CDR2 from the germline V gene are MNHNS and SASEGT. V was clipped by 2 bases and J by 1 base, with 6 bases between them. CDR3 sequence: CASSEPFSYEQYF. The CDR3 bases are TGTGCCAGCAGTGAACCCTTTTCCTACGAGCAGTACTTC.

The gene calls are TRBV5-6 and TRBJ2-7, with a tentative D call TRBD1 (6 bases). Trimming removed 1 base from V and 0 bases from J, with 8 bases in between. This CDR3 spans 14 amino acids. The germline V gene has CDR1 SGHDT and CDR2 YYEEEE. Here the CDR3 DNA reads TGTGCCAGCAGCTTGCAAGGGGGCTCCTACGAGCAGTACTTC. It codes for CASSLQGGSYEQYF.

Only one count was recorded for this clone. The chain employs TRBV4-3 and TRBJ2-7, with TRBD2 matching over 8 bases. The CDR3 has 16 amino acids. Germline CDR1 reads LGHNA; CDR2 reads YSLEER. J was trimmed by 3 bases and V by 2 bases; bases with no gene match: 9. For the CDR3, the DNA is TGCGCCAGCAGCCAATACTCAGCGGGAGAGGTCTACGAGCAGTACTTC. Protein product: CASSQYSAGEVYEQYF.

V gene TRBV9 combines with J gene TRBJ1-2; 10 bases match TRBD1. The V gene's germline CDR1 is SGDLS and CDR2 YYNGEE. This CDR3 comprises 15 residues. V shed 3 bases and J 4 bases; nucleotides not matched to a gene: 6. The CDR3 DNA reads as TGTGCCAGCAGCGCTATCGGACAGGGGGGCTATGGCTACACCTTC. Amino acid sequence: CASSAIGQGGYGYTF.

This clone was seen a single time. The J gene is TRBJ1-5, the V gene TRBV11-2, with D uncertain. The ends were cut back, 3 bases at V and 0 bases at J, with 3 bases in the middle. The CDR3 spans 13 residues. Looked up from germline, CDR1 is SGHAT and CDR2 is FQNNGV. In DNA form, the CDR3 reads TGTGCCAGCAGCTTTAATAGCAATCAGCCCCAGCATTTT. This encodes CASSFNSNQPQHF.

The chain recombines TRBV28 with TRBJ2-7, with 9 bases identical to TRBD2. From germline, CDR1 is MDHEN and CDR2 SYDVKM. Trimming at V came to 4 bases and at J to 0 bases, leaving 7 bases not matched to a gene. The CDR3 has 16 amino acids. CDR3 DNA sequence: TGTGCCAGCAGTTCCCCCAGTAGCGGGAGCTCCTACGAGCAGTACTTC. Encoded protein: CASSSPSSGSSYEQYF. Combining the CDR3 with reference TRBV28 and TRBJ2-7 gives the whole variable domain DVKVTQSSRYLVKRTGEKVFLECVQDMDHENMFWYRQDPGLGLRLIYFSYDVKMKEKGDIPEGYSVSREKKERFSLILESASTNQTSMYLCASSSPSSGSSYEQYFGPGTRLTVT.

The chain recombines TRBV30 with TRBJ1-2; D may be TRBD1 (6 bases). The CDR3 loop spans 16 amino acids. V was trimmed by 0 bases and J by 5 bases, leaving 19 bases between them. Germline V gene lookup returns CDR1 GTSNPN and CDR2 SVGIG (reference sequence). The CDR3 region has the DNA TGTGCCTGGAGTGTAGTTCCCCAGGGGCCGATATATGGCTACACCTTC. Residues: CAWSVVPQGPIYGYTF.

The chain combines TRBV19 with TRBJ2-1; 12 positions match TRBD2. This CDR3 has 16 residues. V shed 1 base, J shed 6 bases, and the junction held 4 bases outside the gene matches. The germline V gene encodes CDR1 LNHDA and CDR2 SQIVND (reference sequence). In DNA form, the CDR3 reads TGTGCCAGTAGTATAGGAACTAGCGGGAGGTTCAATGAGCAGTTCTTC. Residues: CASSIGTSGRFNEQFF.

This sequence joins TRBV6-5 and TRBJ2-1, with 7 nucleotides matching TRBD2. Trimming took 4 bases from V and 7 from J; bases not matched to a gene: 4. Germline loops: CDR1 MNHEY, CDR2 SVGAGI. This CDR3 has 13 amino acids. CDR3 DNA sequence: TGTGCCAGCAGTTGGCAGGGAGGGAATGAGCAGTTCTTC. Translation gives CASSWQGGNEQFF.

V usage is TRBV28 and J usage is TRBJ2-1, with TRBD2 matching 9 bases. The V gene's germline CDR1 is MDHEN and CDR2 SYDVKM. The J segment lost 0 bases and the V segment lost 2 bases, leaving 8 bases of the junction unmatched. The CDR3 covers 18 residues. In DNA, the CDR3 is TGTGCCAGCAGTTTAAATCGTCTAGCGGGGAGCTCCTACAATGAGCAGTTCTTC. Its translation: CASSLNRLAGSSYNEQFF. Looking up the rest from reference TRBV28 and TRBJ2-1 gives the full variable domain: DVKVTQSSRYLVKRTGEKVFLECVQDMDHENMFWYRQDPGLGLRLIYFSYDVKMKEKGDIPEGYSVSREKKERFSLILESASTNQTSMYLCASSLNRLAGSSYNEQFFGPGTRLTVL.

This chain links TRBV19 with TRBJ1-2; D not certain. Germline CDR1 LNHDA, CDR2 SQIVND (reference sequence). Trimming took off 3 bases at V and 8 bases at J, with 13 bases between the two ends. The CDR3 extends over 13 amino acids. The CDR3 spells CASSITGSEGYTF. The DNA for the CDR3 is TGTGCCAGTAGTATTACGGGGTCAGAGGGCTACACCTTC.